The present entry profiles one T cell receptor beta chain with its context. This entry belongs to a study of cytotoxic CD8 clonotypes in ibrutinib-treated CLL. Study summary: Researchers reported 11 relapsed/refractory and about 14 treatment-naive patients, 17 to 18 of them IGHV unmutated.

PBMCs were cryopreserved, and approximately 2 micrograms of genomic DNA from them went into TCR beta libraries. Clones were sequenced by immunoSEQ multiplex PCR, and TCRdb holds only the in-frame ones, with some missing. The sample has approximately 190,000 clones, just under 80% seen once; the top ten hold about 10%. V lost 0 bases to trimming and J lost 5 bases; unmatched junction nucleotides: 7. Germline CDR1 GTSNPN, CDR2 SVGIG (reference sequence). CDR3 size: 15 residues. V gene TRBV30 combines with J gene TRBJ2-5, with TRBD2 matching 9 bases. The clonotype originates from a human donor with chronic lymphocytic leukemia. Source: PBMCs, taken after 12 months of ibrutinib treatment. CDR3 sequence (DNA): TGTGCCTGGAGTGTAGGGCTAGCGGGGAGGGAGACCCAGTACTTC. Its protein product is CAWSVGLAGRETQYF. The full variable domain, completed using reference TRBV30 and TRBJ2-5, is SQTIHQWPATLVQPVGSPLSLECTVEGTSNPNLYWYRQAAGRGLQLLFYSVGIGQISSEVPQNLSASRPQDRQFILSSKKLLLSDSGFYLCAWSVGLAGRETQYFGPGTRLLVL.